The clone carrying this TCR beta chain was counted ten times or more. Its specificity is unknown. RNA transcripts yielded amplified TCR beta CDR3 regions. Second-round multiplex PCR followed a first-round RT-PCR using HTBI primers. TCRdb processed the multiplex PCR reads anew with MiXCR; each CDR3 protein has one entry. The sample yields roughly 300,000 distinct CDR3 sequences, roughly 15% seen once. Clinical symptoms, serum thyroxine, TRAb, thyroid ultrasound and orbital computed tomography determined diagnosis. This sample was included in a study of Graves' ophthalmopathy and Graves' hyperthyroidism. Regarding the study as a whole: Most expanded clonotypes from thyroid (those above 0.001 frequency) were also found in blood.

The sequencing input was peripheral blood. The TCR was taken from an adult man with Graves' ophthalmopathy.

The CDR3 region is CACLQGSSGNTIYF. CDR3 nucleotide sequence: TGTGCCTGCCTCCAGGGGAGCTCTGGAAACACCATATATTTT. The chain combines TRBV30 with TRBJ1-3; tentatively, D is TRBD1 (6 bases). The CDR3 covers 14 residues. V lost 6 bases to trimming and J lost 0 bases, with 12 bases between them. Germline V gene sequence: CDR1 GTSNPN, CDR2 SVGIG (reference sequence).